This is a list of T cell receptor beta chains from one sample in a study of blood T cell repertoires in COVID-19. TCRdb's table, derived via immunoSEQ multiplex PCR, lists solely in-frame clones and lacks some. The sample has approximately 200,000 clones; approximately 90% are singletons. The specimen sequenced was peripheral blood. Source of these receptors: a man in his sixties who had recovered from COVID-19. CDR3s leave out the opening cysteine and the closing phenylalanine or tryptophan. Rows give clone size only sometimes, using once, few, many, or a class for an expanded clone.

cdr3_aa v_call clone_size j_call
ASSVESSGASSYNEQF TRBV9 - TRBJ2-1
ASSLVGGAEGYT TRBV5-4 - TRBJ1-2
ASSPGGAGMTEAF TRBV6-2/TRBV6-3 - TRBJ1-1
ASSKRSGLAGGRVSYNEQF TRBV5-1 - TRBJ2-1
ASNSNRGNSPLH TRBV6-5 - TRBJ1-6
ASFQVYRSPLH TRBV7-3 - TRBJ1-6
ASSSLWVEGEKLF TRBV6-5 - TRBJ1-4
SVEQGASDTQY TRBV29-1 - TRBJ2-3
ASSVGQGASYGYT TRBV9 - TRBJ1-2
AWRDSQETQY TRBV30 - TRBJ2-5
ASSPGGDQPQH TRBV4-3 - TRBJ1-5
ASSQITGDYGYT TRBV28 - TRBJ1-2
ASSPGGNSYNEQF TRBV18 - TRBJ2-1
ASSLQLSYEQY TRBV5-1 - TRBJ2-7
ASTAGRENGYT TRBV19 - TRBJ1-2
ASSWGTGGANVLT TRBV5-6 - TRBJ2-6
ASRGTGVNEQF TRBV7-2 - TRBJ2-1
ASSQGLRGFHEKLF TRBV3-1/TRBV3-2 - TRBJ1-4
ASSLAGGTYEQY TRBV5-6 - TRBJ2-7
SVAADGTYEQY TRBV29-1 - TRBJ2-7
ATKTGGPYGEQF TRBV24-1 few TRBJ2-1
ASSPLETQY TRBV7-8 - TRBJ2-5
ASSLAMALYEQY TRBV7-2 - TRBJ2-7
AWRPTGEGYT TRBV30 - TRBJ1-2
AWRGPGGAEAF TRBV30 - TRBJ1-1
ASSPSPGGTGELF TRBV19 - TRBJ2-2
ASSLRESAYEQY TRBV27 - TRBJ2-7
ASSPRTGFEQY TRBV6-5 - TRBJ2-7
ASRPRSGTEAEAF TRBV5-1 - TRBJ1-1
ATSDSGGLDTQY TRBV24-1 - TRBJ2-3